Listed below are T cell receptor beta chains from one sample, sequenced in a study of blood T cell repertoires in COVID-19. Here immunoSEQ multiplex PCR was the method, and the copy in TCRdb shows in-frame clones only, minus some. The profile shows about 170,000 clones, about four fifths of them singletons. The sample comprised peripheral blood. These receptors were obtained from a woman aged 70 to 79 who had recovered from COVID-19. Both conserved end residues are trimmed from each CDR3. Some rows have no size entry. The others give once, few or many, or a class for an expanded clone.

j_call	v_call	clone_size	cdr3_aa
TRBJ1-2	TRBV24-1	-	ATSGPGQGAYGYT
TRBJ1-5	TRBV2	few	ASSERGGRGQPQH
TRBJ1-2	TRBV7-9	-	ASTPLYGYT
TRBJ2-3	TRBV4-1	-	ASSPYRPTGKPAGSSTDTQY
TRBJ1-5	TRBV19	-	ASSPPGRGREPQH
TRBJ2-1	TRBV19	-	ASSMDRDRAYNEQF
TRBJ1-5	TRBV6-2/TRBV6-3	medium-sized	ASSYFGTGLTRPQH
TRBJ1-2	TRBV6-4	-	ASSDRARDPTYGYT
TRBJ1-2	TRBV20-1	-	SASRSGAYT
TRBJ2-5	TRBV11-3	once	ASSLGGAGGETQY
TRBJ1-2	TRBV28	-	ASRPTGGVYGYT
TRBJ1-6	TRBV9	-	ASSSGQGASSYNSPLH
TRBJ1-1	TRBV5-1	-	ASSGMTGLGNTEAF
TRBJ1-5	TRBV3-1/TRBV3-2	-	ASSQGGPQPQH
TRBJ2-6	TRBV4-3	-	ASSQDPRAASSGANVLT
TRBJ2-5	TRBV3-1/TRBV3-2	-	ASSQVLAGETQY
TRBJ1-1	TRBV19	-	ASSIGGQGGTEAF
TRBJ2-1	TRBV2	-	ASTGGTGDNEQF
TRBJ1-6	TRBV3-1/TRBV3-2	-	ASSHIQGSDSPLH
TRBJ2-1	TRBV7-2	-	ASSLVGGLAANEQF
TRBJ2-4	TRBV5-1	-	ASSLGTGENIQY
TRBJ2-3	TRBV4-3	-	ASSPRGGSADTQY
TRBJ1-2	TRBV19	few	ASSLSGTRSTTGGYT
TRBJ2-5	TRBV5-8	-	ASSKRLAAETQY
TRBJ1-6	TRBV10-3	once	AISDPSDSYNSPLH